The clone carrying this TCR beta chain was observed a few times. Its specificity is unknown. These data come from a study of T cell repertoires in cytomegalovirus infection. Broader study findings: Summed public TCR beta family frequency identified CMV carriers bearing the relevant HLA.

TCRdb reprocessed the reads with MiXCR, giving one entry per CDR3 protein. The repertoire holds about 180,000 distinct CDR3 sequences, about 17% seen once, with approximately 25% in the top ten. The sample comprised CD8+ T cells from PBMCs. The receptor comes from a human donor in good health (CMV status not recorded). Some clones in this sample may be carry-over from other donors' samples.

In nucleotides, the CDR3 is TGTGCCAGCACCCGACTAGCCTCGCACGATGAGCAGTTCTTC. Translating it yields CASTRLASHDEQFF. This chain links TRBV7-9 with TRBJ2-1, with 7 bases aligning to TRBD2. Germline CDR1 SEHNR, CDR2 FQNEAQ (reference sequence). J gave up 8 bases and V 7 bases, and 11 bases lay outside the gene matches. The CDR3 spans 14 residues.